Below are 22 T cell receptor beta chains sequenced from a single sample in a study of Graves' ophthalmopathy and Graves' hyperthyroidism. The authors amplified TCR beta CDR3 regions from RNA transcripts. HTBI primers were used in a first-round RT-PCR, which preceded a second-round multiplex PCR. TCRdb independently ran MiXCR on the multiplex PCR reads; one entry per CDR3 protein. The sample includes approximately 460,000 distinct CDR3 sequences, under 15% seen only once; the top ten take 8% to 10%. Sequenced sample: blood. These receptor sequences come from a woman in her thirties with Graves' ophthalmopathy.

J is TRBJ2-2 and V is TRBV11-3, with 8 bases aligning to TRBD2. In germline, CDR1 is SGHNT, CDR2 YENEEA. V gave up 8 bases and J gave up 4 bases; unmatched junction bases: 9. This CDR3 contains 15 residues. CDR3 loop: CASCPTSGGTGELFF. The CDR3, as DNA: TGTGCCAGCTGCCCTACCAGCGGGGGCACCGGGGAGCTGTTTTTT.

About this clonotype itself: The germline gene is not matched at one end of the junction; a read error may be the cause. The chain has TRBV12-3 or TRBV12-4 and TRBJ2-5; D is perhaps TRBD1 or TRBD2 (5 bases each). The CDR3 spans 12 residues. CDR3 amino acids: CASSFRGETRYF. The DNA of the CDR3 is TGTGCCAGCAGTTTTAGGGGAGAGACCCGGTACTTC.

This clonotype was seen many times. The chain uses TRBV12-3 or TRBV12-4 and TRBJ1-5, with D possibly being TRBD1 (6 bases). The CDR3 loop spans 17 amino acids. The V end lost 6 bases, the J end lost 3 bases, and 21 bases lay between the germline ends. The CDR3 DNA reads as TGTGCCAGCAGCCCTTATCGGGGGCCCCGTCCCAATCAGCCCCAGCATTTT. Translated, it gives CASSPYRGPRPNQPQHF.

In its sample, this clonotype was seen many times. This rearrangement joins TRBV29-1 to TRBJ1-1, with 8 nucleotides matching TRBD1. The CDR3 is 13 amino acids. CDR1 is SQVTM, CDR2 ANQGSEA, per germline. V was pared by 8 bases and J by 1 base, with 6 bases of the junction left unmatched. CDR3 protein: CSIDRGPNTEAFF. Here the CDR3 DNA reads TGCAGCATCGACAGGGGCCCGAACACTGAAGCTTTCTTT.

This clonotype was seen a few times. The V and J genes are TRBV4-1 and TRBJ1-2; a weak D match, TRBD1 (6 bases). The germline V gene encodes CDR1 MGHRA and CDR2 YSYEKL. This CDR3 has 16 amino acids. Trimming removed 3 bases at V and 8 bases at J, with 22 bases between. CDR3 sequence (DNA): TGCGCCAGCAGCCAGGGTCCTTTACAGGGAAAGGGAGGCTACACCTTC. Translation: CASSQGPLQGKGGYTF.

This clonotype was counted ten times or more. This clone may be a read error of a much larger clone one base away. The CDR3 ends on some other residue instead of the conserved phenylalanine or tryptophan, so this is likely a read error. The genes are TRBV2 and TRBJ1-5; D uncertain. Germline V gene data show CDR1 as SNHLY and CDR2 as FYNNEI. V was trimmed by 6 bases and J by 3 bases, leaving 15 bases between them. This CDR3 has 15 amino acids. CDR3 sequence reads: CASSPTETLNQPQHL. The CDR3 bases are TGTGCCAGCAGCCCTACAGAGACCCTCAATCAGCCCCAGCATCTT.

J is TRBJ2-5 and V is TRBV5-1; 11 bases align to TRBD1. This CDR3 is 14 amino acids long. Unmatched junction bases numbered 3, after V lost 4 bases and J lost 4 bases. Germline assignment: CDR1 SGHRS and CDR2 YFSETQ. CDR3: CASSRGTGGETQYF. DNA of the CDR3: TGCGCCAGCAGCAGGGGGACAGGGGGAGAGACCCAGTACTTC.

V usage is TRBV2 and J usage is TRBJ2-5; 9 bases align to TRBD2. The CDR3 covers 14 residues. The ends lost 4 bases at V and 6 bases at J; junction bases unmatched: 6. The germline V gene has CDR1 SNHLY and CDR2 FYNNEI. CDR3 loop: CASSGLAGTKTQYF. CDR3 nucleotide sequence: TGTGCCAGCAGTGGGCTAGCGGGGACCAAGACCCAGTACTTC.

This chain joins TRBV5-1 and TRBJ2-7, with D possibly called TRBD1 or TRBD2 (6 bases each). The CDR3 contains 14 residues. CDR1 SGHRS and CDR2 YFSETQ come from the germline V gene. V was trimmed by 1 base and J by 4 bases, leaving 12 bases between them. CDR3 loop: CASSLRGRFYEQYF. The CDR3 DNA follows: TGCGCCAGCAGCTTGCGGGGGCGCTTTTACGAGCAGTACTTC.

V is TRBV6-5 and J is TRBJ1-2; weak D call: TRBD1 (6 bases). From germline, CDR1 is MNHEY and CDR2 SVGAGI. Trimming removed 4 bases at V and 13 bases at J, with 28 bases between. The CDR3 runs to 16 residues. Written as DNA, the CDR3 is TGTGCCAGCAGTTTCGCCCCAGACAGGCCAACCCGAGGGGTCACCTTC. Protein: CASSFAPDRPTRGVTF.

This clonotype was picked up many times. The chain has TRBV28 and TRBJ1-1; D not certain. The CDR3 totals 11 residues. V was cut by 3 bases and J by 8 bases, with 7 bases left in between. Germline assignment: CDR1 MDHEN and CDR2 SYDVKM. As DNA, the CDR3 is TGTGCCAGCAGTTTCTCGAGGGAAGCTTTCTTT. Protein product: CASSFSREAFF.

In its sample, this clonotype was seen many times. This rearrangement joins TRBV19 to TRBJ1-5; TRBD1 might be the D (5 bases). The CDR3 spans 14 residues. Germline values: CDR1 LNHDA, CDR2 SQIVND (reference sequence). Trimming cost V 7 bases and J 5 bases, with 15 bases left between them. The CDR3 here is CASNPFRDDQPQHF. The CDR3 DNA sequence: TGTGCCAGTAACCCCTTCAGGGACGATCAGCCCCAGCATTTT.

The sample holds many counts of this clonotype. This chain uses TRBV7-9 with TRBJ1-1; no firm D call. The CDR3 totals 12 residues. The germline V gene has CDR1 SEHNR and CDR2 FQNEAQ (reference sequence). Deletions cut 4 bases from V and 11 bases from J, with 14 bases between. In nucleotides, the CDR3 is TGTGCCAGCAGCTCAGCCCCCCTTGAGGCTTTCTTT. Translated: CASSSAPLEAFF.

This clonotype was seen ten or more times. The genes are TRBV20-1 and TRBJ2-7; tentatively, D is TRBD1 or TRBD2 (5 bases each). Per the germline V gene, CDR1 is DFQATT and CDR2 is SNEGSKA (reference sequence). Trimming removed 1 base at V and 3 bases at J, with 10 bases between. There are 13 residues in the CDR3. The CDR3 spells CSARGGTHYEQYF. The CDR3, as DNA: TGCAGTGCTAGAGGAGGGACCCACTACGAGCAGTACTTC.

This clonotype was seen repeatedly, ten times or more. The J gene is TRBJ2-5, the V gene TRBV15, with no clear D. Trimming cost V 2 bases and J 2 bases, with 15 bases left between them. Germline CDR1 reads LNHNV; CDR2 reads YYDKDF (reference sequence). There are 16 residues in the CDR3. The CDR3 reads CATSRPTFSPQETQYF. The CDR3 DNA reads as TGTGCCACCAGCAGACCCACCTTTAGCCCACAAGAGACCCAGTACTTC.

This clonotype was counted ten times or more. The chain combines TRBV6-1 with TRBJ2-7, with 11 nucleotides matching TRBD2. V gave up 3 bases and J gave up 4 bases; unmatched junction bases: 11. Germline V gene lookup returns CDR1 MNHNS and CDR2 SASEGT. The length of the CDR3 is 17 residues. The CDR3 spells CASSEGSGLADYYEQYF. The CDR3 DNA sequence: TGTGCCAGCAGTGAGGGGTCGGGACTAGCGGACTATTACGAGCAGTACTTC.

This clonotype was recorded many times. The rearrangement uses TRBV5-6 and TRBJ2-7, with 8 bases that match TRBD1. J was trimmed by 5 bases and V by 4 bases; bases with no gene match: 11. This CDR3 spans 15 amino acids. Germline assignment: CDR1 SGHDT and CDR2 YYEEEE. CDR3 in DNA: TGTGCCAGCAGCCACCTTCGACAGGGGATGAACGAGCAGTACTTC. Its translation: CASSHLRQGMNEQYF.

Concerning this clonotype: Germline is not matched at one junction end, which may reflect a read error. CDR3: CACSLRDLTTEAFF. CDR3 nucleotides: TGTGCCTGCTCACTCAGGGATTTGACCACTGAAGCTTTCTTT. The V and J genes are TRBV18 and TRBJ1-1; D is possibly TRBD1 (5 bases). In germline, CDR1 is KGHSH, CDR2 LQKENI. This CDR3 spans 14 amino acids.

This clonotype was seen repeatedly, ten times or more. This chain connects TRBV9 to TRBJ2-7; 7 bases match TRBD1. The V and J ends lost 0 bases and 0 bases, in that order; junction bases with no gene match: 6. CDR1 and CDR2 from the germline V gene are SGDLS and YYNGEE. This CDR3 has 16 amino acids. The CDR3 is CASSVAAGGFSYEQYF. The CDR3 DNA follows: TGTGCCAGCAGCGTAGCAGCAGGGGGATTCTCCTACGAGCAGTACTTC.

This clonotype was observed at least ten times. V is TRBV5-1 and J is TRBJ2-7, with a possible D match to TRBD1 (6 bases). CDR1 SGHRS and CDR2 YFSETQ come from the germline V gene. The CDR3 spans 15 residues. V gave up 7 bases and J gave up 0 bases, with 17 bases separating them. In nucleotides, the CDR3 is TGCGCCAGCCAACTGATCCAGGGGTTCTCCTACGAGCAGTACTTC. Translated, it gives CASQLIQGFSYEQYF. Filled out from reference TRBV5-1 and TRBJ2-7, the complete variable domain reads KAGVTQTPRYLIKTRGQQVTLSCSPISGHRSVSWYQQTPGQGLQFLFEYFSETQRNKGNFPGRFSGRQFSNSRSEMNVSTLELGDSALYLCASQLIQGFSYEQYFGPGTRLTVT.

The rearrangement uses TRBV30 and TRBJ1-1, with D perhaps TRBD1 (6 bases). This CDR3 comprises 14 residues. V dropped 5 bases and J dropped 4 bases, with 17 bases sitting between them. CDR1 and CDR2 (germline): GTSNPN, SVGIG (reference sequence). The CDR3, as DNA: TGTGCCTGGCCGATTTGGACGGGGGCCACTGAAGCTTTCTTT. Protein sequence: CAWPIWTGATEAFF.

This clonotype was detected many times. The chain carries TRBV6-5 and TRBJ1-6, with a possible D match to TRBD1 (5 bases). Germline CDR1 and CDR2: MNHEY and SVGAGI. CDR3 length: 15 amino acids. V lost 0 bases, J lost 6 bases, and 9 bases lay in between. The CDR3 is CASSYSNRINSPLHF. The CDR3 region has the DNA TGTGCCAGCAGTTACTCGAACAGGATTAATTCACCCCTCCACTTT.